The subject of this entry is one T cell receptor (beta chain). Antigen unknown. The data were obtained in a study of T-cell memory formation after mild COVID-19. The study, taken as a whole, reports: Later expanders leaned toward CD4+, whereas clones contracting from day 15 to 85 were balanced CD4/CD8. Clonal second-wave expansions that peaked on day 37 had unconfirmed SARS-CoV-2 specificity.

In germline, CDR1 is DFQATT, CDR2 SNEGSKA (reference sequence). Deletions cut 5 bases from V and 7 bases from J, with 18 bases between. The CDR3 contains 14 residues. TCRdb re-derived calls from the 5' RACE reads in MiXCR, one entry per CDR3 protein. Among a few hundred thousand distinct CDR3 sequences, approximately 21% were seen once, and the ten largest hold about 8.4%. The TCR originated in an adult woman who had mild COVID-19 (a few samples of this study predate the infection). Cell type and time point are not known. Source material: PBMCs or a T cell subset sorted from them (not recorded which). The V call is TRBV20-1, the J call TRBJ2-1; the D gene is possibly TRBD2 (6 bases). CDR3 sequence (DNA): TGCAGTGCTCATAAGGAGGGCCAGAGGAATGAGCAGTTCTTC. This codes for CSAHKEGQRNEQFF.